Below, 31 T cell receptor beta chains from the same sample are listed, as sequenced in a study of blood T cells in healthy people across ages (dated by TCRdb to the mid-2010s). Libraries came from 5' RACE. Reads for this sample came from an Illumina HiSeq 2500. A second 7 to 11 cycle PCR used a sample-barcoded 5' primer and a J-beta primer mix. In-frame beta chains were kept once TCRdb had trimmed the public reads at Q25 with fastp and called clones with MiXCR. Rows are combined by CDR3 protein, so each entry shows the most common genes and DNA. Across this sample there are nearly 800,000 distinct CDR3 sequences, with roughly 25% seen only once. The ten largest clonotypes hold approximately 4% of the sample. The data also belong to a second study, concerning T cells of mothers and their children.

The sequencing sample was made of blood. These receptors were obtained from a boy between 10 and 17 years old in good health.

This clonotype occurred a few times. Germline is not matched at one junction end, which may reflect a read error. J is TRBJ1-5 and V is TRBV6-1; no clear D. CDR3 length: 10 amino acids. Germline loops: CDR1 MNHNS, CDR2 SASEGT. This CDR3 reads CASSEVAQHF. CDR3 coding DNA: TGTGCCAGCAGCGAAGTCGCCCAGCATTTT.

This sequence joins TRBV18 and TRBJ1-4, with 9 bases lining up with TRBD1. The CDR3 sequence is 16 residues long. CDR1 and CDR2 from the germline V gene are KGHSH and LQKENI. Germline trimming cut 3 bases from V and 4 bases from J; bases unmatched to any gene: 6. The CDR3 DNA is TGTGCCAGCTCACCTCCCCGGGACAGGGTTAATGAAAAACTGTTTTTT. Its translation is CASSPPRDRVNEKLFF.

The count of this clonotype is one. This rearrangement joins TRBV25-1 to TRBJ2-5, with 8 positions matching TRBD2. The J call may be incorrect, as the DNA end agrees better with TRBJ2-7. Germline CDR1 and CDR2: MGHDK and SYGVNS. The CDR3 contains 15 residues. CDR3 sequence: CASSESGREGSEQYF. CDR3 nucleotide sequence: TGTGCCAGCAGTGAATCGGGACGGGAGGGTAGCGAGCAGTACTTC.

This clonotype appeared many times. The rearrangement links TRBV29-1 to TRBJ2-3; D unclear. The CDR3 totals 12 residues. CDR1 SQVTM and CDR2 ANQGSEA come from the germline V gene. V gave up 3 bases and J gave up 0 bases, with 4 bases separating them. The CDR3 coding sequence is TGCAGCGTTGATGGGAGCACAGATACGCAGTATTTT. Its protein product is CSVDGSTDTQYF.

The sample holds a few counts of this clonotype. The chain links TRBV4-1 to TRBJ1-1; D perhaps matches TRBD1 (5 bases). Looked up from germline, CDR1 is MGHRA and CDR2 is YSYEKL. This CDR3 is built from 14 residues. Trimming removed 4 bases from V and 10 bases from J, with 19 bases in between. The CDR3 sequence is CASSPRELEGVAFF. The CDR3 coding sequence is TGCGCCAGCAGCCCCCGGGAGCTTGAAGGGGTAGCTTTCTTT.

The chain combines TRBV4-1 with TRBJ2-7; the D gene is possibly TRBD1 (6 bases). CDR1 is MGHRA and CDR2 is YSYEKL in the germline V gene. The V end was cut by 0 bases, the J end by 0 bases, with 15 bases between. The CDR3 has 17 residues. CDR3 sequence reads: CASSQDWRQVSSYEQYF. The CDR3 DNA follows: TGCGCCAGCAGCCAAGATTGGCGACAGGTTAGCTCCTACGAGCAGTACTTC.

The J gene is TRBJ2-1, the V gene TRBV6-7; D is uncertain. TRBV6-7 is an ORF, and what it does is uncertain. The CDR3 is 15 amino acids. The germline V and J ends were trimmed by 0 bases and 2 bases, with 8 bases remaining between them. CDR3 DNA sequence: TGTGCCAGCAGTTACTCAGGCAGGCCCTACAATGAGCAGTTCTTC. Encoded protein: CASSYSGRPYNEQFF.

This clonotype has a handful of counts. The J gene is TRBJ2-1, the V gene TRBV7-9, with 8 bases aligning to TRBD2. Per germline, CDR1 SEHNR and CDR2 FQNEAQ (reference sequence). The trim removed 1 base at V and 13 bases at J, leaving 9 bases unmatched. The CDR3 runs 14 residues. DNA of the CDR3: TGTGCCAGCAGCTTAGTGTTAACCGGGACTAGTCAGTTCTTC. The encoded protein is CASSLVLTGTSQFF.

The sample holds a few counts of this clonotype. The chain recombines TRBV4-2 with TRBJ2-4; 7 bases align to TRBD1. The germline V gene encodes CDR1 LGHNA and CDR2 YNFKEQ. The CDR3 contains 15 residues. The V segment lost 5 bases and the J segment 2 bases; nucleotides outside the gene matches: 6. CDR3 sequence (DNA): TGTGCCAGCAGCGAGTTGACAGGGACCAAAAACATTCAGTACTTC. Translating it yields CASSELTGTKNIQYF.

The J gene is TRBJ2-1, the V gene TRBV29-1, with D perhaps TRBD2 (6 bases). Germline V gene data show CDR1 as SQVTM and CDR2 as ANQGSEA. Trimming removed 7 bases from V and 3 bases from J, with 10 bases in between. The CDR3 loop spans 12 amino acids. The CDR3 DNA sequence: TGCAGCGGCGGGGACGGCTACAATGAGCAGTTCTTC. This gives the protein CSGGDGYNEQFF.

This clonotype has only a few counts. The rearrangement uses TRBV7-9 and TRBJ2-7; no reliable D call. Germline V gene data show CDR1 as SEHNR and CDR2 as FQNEAQ (reference sequence). The germline V and J ends were trimmed by 5 bases and 4 bases, with 15 bases remaining between them. The CDR3 consists of 14 residues. CDR3 sequence: CASSAGQRIYEQYF. The CDR3 DNA sequence: TGTGCCAGCAGCGCTGGCCAGAGGATTTACGAGCAGTACTTC.

This clonotype showed up just a few times. V usage is TRBV7-6 and J usage is TRBJ2-5; possible D gene TRBD1, 7 bases. V lost 1 base and J lost 1, with 13 bases in between. Looked up from germline, CDR1 is SGHVS and CDR2 is FNYEAQ. This CDR3 contains 16 residues. The CDR3 is CASSLETGEAQETQYF. CDR3 coding DNA: TGTGCCAGCAGCTTAGAAACAGGGGAGGCCCAAGAGACCCAGTACTTC.

The chain has TRBV29-1 and TRBJ2-5; 7 bases are shared with TRBD1. The better agreement between TRBJ2-7 and the DNA end casts doubt on the J call. Germline CDR1 reads SQVTM; CDR2 reads ANQGSEA. This CDR3 is 12 amino acids long. The CDR3 is CSVPGQFYEQYF. The DNA of the CDR3 is TGCAGCGTTCCGGGACAGTTCTACGAGCAGTACTTC.

The chain links TRBV24-1 to TRBJ2-1, with D possibly being TRBD2 (5 bases). V lost 5 bases and J lost 13, with 8 bases in between. The germline V gene has CDR1 KGHDR and CDR2 SFDVKD. This CDR3 is built from 10 residues. The CDR3 reads CATSGTGQFF. The CDR3 DNA is TGTGCCACCAGTGGAACGGGACAGTTCTTC.

The chain couples TRBV28 to TRBJ2-7; D is perhaps TRBD1 or TRBD2 (6 bases each). CDR3 length equals 16 residues. The germline gives CDR1 MDHEN, CDR2 SYDVKM. Trimming pared 5 bases from V and 0 bases from J, leaving 17 bases between. CDR3 coding DNA: TGTGCCAGCAGTGGGGGGCGGCCGGGATCCTCCTACGAGCAGTACTTC. Its protein product is CASSGGRPGSSYEQYF.

The gene calls are TRBV27 and TRBJ2-7, with a tentative D call TRBD1 (7 bases). Germline V gene lookup returns CDR1 MNHEY and CDR2 SMNVEV (reference sequence). The CDR3 has 15 residues. V shed 5 bases and J shed 4 bases, with 18 bases lying between them. CDR3 in DNA: TGTGCCAGCAGTCCCCGGGCAGGGGGGTCGTACGAGCAGTACTTC. Translating gives CASSPRAGGSYEQYF.

This clonotype was seen many times. The chain carries TRBV29-1 and TRBJ2-5, with a possible D match to TRBD1 (5 bases). The germline V and J ends were trimmed by 7 bases and 2 bases, with 11 bases remaining between them. The CDR3 spans 12 residues. Per the germline V gene, CDR1 is SQVTM and CDR2 is ANQGSEA. The DNA of the CDR3 is TGCAGCGCCCGGACAAGACAAGAGACCCAGTACTTC. Translated: CSARTRQETQYF. The variable domain in full, completed from reference TRBV29-1 and TRBJ2-5, reads SAVISQKPSRDICQRGTSLTIQCQVDSQVTMMFWYRQQPGQSLTLIATANQGSEATYESGFVIDKFPISRPNLTFSTLTVSNMSPEDSSIYLCSARTRQETQYFGPGTRLLVL.

This clonotype showed up just a few times. The CDR3 DNA follows: TGTGCCAGCAGCCGCGGGACAAAGGAGACCCAGTACTTC. Translation gives CASSRGTKETQYF. V usage is TRBV6-2 or TRBV6-3 and J usage is TRBJ2-5; either TRBD1 or TRBD2 may fit D (6 bases each). This CDR3 comprises 13 residues. Deletions cut 6 bases from V and 5 bases from J, with 13 bases between. Germline-derived CDR1 and CDR2 are MNHEY and SVGEGT.

The chain carries TRBV4-1 and TRBJ1-3; D is perhaps TRBD1 (5 bases). V shed 0 bases and J shed 3 bases, with 9 bases lying between them. Per the germline V gene, CDR1 is MGHRA and CDR2 is YSYEKL. The CDR3 length is 15 residues. As DNA, the CDR3 is TGCGCCAGCAGCCAAGATTACAGGATTGGAAACACCATATATTTT. It is translated as CASSQDYRIGNTIYF.

This clonotype has a handful of counts. The rearrangement joins TRBV29-1 to TRBJ2-7, with 7 bases matching TRBD1. V lost 0 bases to trimming and J lost 4 bases; unmatched junction nucleotides: 3. The CDR3 has 13 residues. CDR1 and CDR2 from the germline V gene are SQVTM and ANQGSEA. Here the CDR3 DNA reads TGCAGCGTTGAAGAATACAGGGGATACGAGCAGTACTTC. Its protein is CSVEEYRGYEQYF.

This clonotype has a handful of counts. This chain joins TRBV29-1 and TRBJ2-3; D possibly corresponds to TRBD2 (6 bases). The CDR3 extends over 14 amino acids. V was clipped by 3 bases and J by 4 bases, with 14 bases between them. In germline, CDR1 is SQVTM, CDR2 ANQGSEA. This chain's CDR3 is CSVDRGREADTQYF. The CDR3 DNA reads TGCAGCGTTGACCGAGGCAGGGAGGCAGATACGCAGTATTTT.

The table lists this clonotype with a few counts. This chain uses TRBV20-1 with TRBJ2-5; 10 bases fit TRBD2. Germline V gene sequence: CDR1 DFQATT, CDR2 SNEGSKA (reference sequence). V gave up 0 bases and J gave up 11 bases; unmatched junction bases: 6. CDR3 length: 13 amino acids. The CDR3 DNA reads TGCAGTGCTAGAGAAGCTAGCGGGAGACGTCAGTACTTC. This encodes CSAREASGRRQYF.

The chain carries TRBV4-1 and TRBJ1-1; no definite D call. V was shortened by 1 base and J by 4 bases, with 16 bases between the two germline ends. Looked up from germline, CDR1 is MGHRA and CDR2 is YSYEKL. The CDR3 spans 16 residues. The CDR3 protein is CASSQAAARNFTEAFF. The CDR3 nucleotides are TGCGCCAGCAGCCAAGCTGCGGCAAGGAACTTCACTGAAGCTTTCTTT.

The chain carries TRBV14 and TRBJ2-1, with D uncertain. Germline values: CDR1 SGHDN, CDR2 FVKESK. The CDR3 totals 15 residues. With 2 bases removed from V and 0 bases from J, the gap between germline ends came to 8 bases. CDR3 coding DNA: TGTGCCAGCAGCCAATTTCCTAGCTCCTACAATGAGCAGTTCTTC. Its translation is CASSQFPSSYNEQFF.

V gene TRBV6-6 combines with J gene TRBJ2-5; possibly TRBD1 or TRBD2 for D (5 bases each). Germline V CDR1 and CDR2: MNHNY, SVGAGI (reference sequence). Deletions cut 5 bases from V and 1 base from J, with 14 bases between. This CDR3 has 15 residues. The CDR3 loop is CASSDPAGAQETQYF. DNA for the CDR3: TGTGCCAGCAGTGACCCGGCCGGGGCCCAAGAGACCCAGTACTTC.

This clonotype was seen a handful of times. V gene TRBV18 combines with J gene TRBJ1-1; 7 bases line up with TRBD1. The CDR3 sequence is 14 residues long. Germline CDR1 is KGHSH and CDR2 is LQKENI. Trimming took 6 bases from V and 1 from J; bases not matched to a gene: 5. CDR3 sequence: CASSNRGENTEAFF. The CDR3 DNA reads as TGTGCCAGCTCGAACAGGGGTGAGAACACTGAAGCTTTCTTT.

This rearrangement joins TRBV5-5 to TRBJ2-7; 7 bases line up with TRBD1. V gave up 7 bases and J gave up 0 bases; unmatched junction bases: 4. Germline CDR1 and CDR2: SGHKS and YYEKEE (reference sequence). This CDR3 spans 13 amino acids. As DNA, the CDR3 is TGTGCCAGCTGGACAGGCTACTCCTACGAGCAGTACTTC. This translates into CASWTGYSYEQYF.

The gene calls are TRBV7-2 and TRBJ2-7; 8 bases are a match to TRBD2. The V and J ends lost 5 bases and 5 bases, in that order; junction bases with no gene match: 8. The germline gives CDR1 SGHTA, CDR2 FQGNSA. CDR3 length: 14 residues. The CDR3 bases are TGTGCCAGCAGCAATCCGGGACTAGGTAACGAGCAGTACTTC. Its protein product is CASSNPGLGNEQYF.

V usage is TRBV29-1 and J usage is TRBJ2-3; 7 bases agree with TRBD1. Trimming cost V 6 bases and J 4 bases; bases outside gene matches: 10. CDR1 and CDR2 (germline): SQVTM, ANQGSEA. The CDR3 consists of 14 residues. The chain's CDR3 is CSVKTGLRADTQYF. As DNA, the CDR3 is TGCAGCGTAAAGACAGGGTTGAGGGCAGATACGCAGTATTTT.

The table lists this clonotype with a few counts. This rearrangement joins TRBV7-2 to TRBJ2-5, with 8 bases that match TRBD2. The CDR3 spans 17 residues. Germline trimming cut 1 base from V and 2 bases from J; bases unmatched to any gene: 9. Germline assignment: CDR1 SGHTA and CDR2 FQGNSA. CDR3 in amino acids: CASSLGGAGGRQETQYF. As DNA, the CDR3 is TGTGCCAGCAGCTTAGGGGGGGCGGGGGGACGTCAAGAGACCCAGTACTTC. Based on the CDR3 plus reference TRBV7-2 and TRBJ2-5, the full variable domain is GAGVSQSPSNKVTEKGKDVELRCDPISGHTALYWYRQSLGQGLEFLIYFQGNSAPDKSGLPSDRFSAERTGGSVSTLTIQRTQQEDSAVYLCASSLGGAGGRQETQYFGPGTRLLVL.

This clonotype was seen more than once but under ten times. The rearrangement joins TRBV4-3 to TRBJ2-4; 13 nucleotides line up with TRBD2. This CDR3 has 20 amino acids. CDR1 LGHNA and CDR2 YSLEER come from the germline V gene. Trimming removed 4 bases from V and 1 base from J; junction bases left unmatched: 13. CDR3 coding DNA: TGCGCCAGCAGCCGTTGGACTAGCGGGAGTGTTATTGCGGCCAAAAACATTCAGTACTTC. Its translation is CASSRWTSGSVIAAKNIQYF.